This T cell receptor beta chain was retrieved from a study of control samples from healthy donors and cancer patients. This CDR3 contains 12 residues. The ends were cut back, 5 bases at V and 13 bases at J, with 17 bases in the middle. The germline gives CDR1 SEHNR, CDR2 FQNEAQ (reference sequence). The protocol was immunoSEQ multiplex PCR, while the TCRdb copy is restricted to in-frame clones and leaves out a portion. The sample includes under 85,000 clones, roughly 94% of them seen just once. What was sequenced was blood. This chain joins TRBV7-9 and TRBJ1-2; D might be TRBD1 (5 bases). The sequence was obtained from a woman aged 40 to 55 in good health. The CDR3 nucleotides are TGTGCCAGCAGCCCACTGGAAGCAGGGCTCACCTTC. Translation gives CASSPLEAGLTF.